This TCR beta chain is from a study of blood T cell repertoires in COVID-19. The method was immunoSEQ multiplex PCR; TCRdb's version includes in-frame clones alone and lacks a portion of them. Among around 240,000 clones listed, around four fifths were seen once. The germline CDR1 and CDR2 sequences are LNHDA and SQIVND (reference sequence). The CDR3 totals 17 residues. Losses at the gene ends were 5 bases for V and 1 base for J; bases not matched to a gene: 9. Material for sequencing was peripheral blood. The chain has TRBV19 and TRBJ1-5; TRBD1 aligns across 9 bases. The sequence derives from a woman older than 75 with acute or convalescent COVID-19. CDR3 protein: CASSSPDRGVSNQPQHF. CDR3 sequence (DNA): TGTGCCAGTAGTTCCCCGGACAGGGGAGTAAGCAATCAGCCCCAGCATTTT.